The 20 T cell receptor beta chains below all came from one sample that was sequenced in a study of CD8 T cells in ankylosing spondylitis (dated 2017 in TCRdb). Library preparation used 5' RACE. Data came from an Illumina HiSeq 2500. The raw public reads went through TCRdb reprocessing: fastp at Q25, MiXCR clone calling, in-frame beta chains kept. Every distinct CDR3 protein forms one entry, paired with its most common genes and DNA. The table for this sample lists around 130,000 distinct CDR3 sequences; roughly 13% of them were counted only once. Clones ranked in the top ten supply 2.5% to 3% of the sample. The sample comprised blood, either unsorted or a sorted T cell fraction (not recorded which). Receptors originate from a female donor with ankylosing spondylitis or in good health (not recorded which).

V usage is TRBV18 and J usage is TRBJ1-1; TRBD1 might be the D (6 bases). Germline CDR1 KGHSH, CDR2 LQKENI. Deletions cut 1 base from V and 5 bases from J, with 11 bases between. The CDR3 contains 14 residues. The CDR3 coding sequence is TGTGCCAGCTCACCACTTAACAGGGCAACTGAAGCTTTCTTT. It yields the protein CASSPLNRATEAFF.

This clonotype was recorded a few times. The genes are TRBV15 and TRBJ2-1; weak D call: TRBD2 (6 bases). The CDR3 spans 13 residues. The germline V gene has CDR1 LNHNV and CDR2 YYDKDF (reference sequence). Trimming left V 3 bases short and J 8 bases short, with 11 bases between. CDR3 DNA: TGTGCCACCAGCAGGCGGGGCGCAGATGAGCAGTTCTTC. Its translation: CATSRRGADEQFF.

Many counts were recorded for this clonotype. This sequence joins TRBV7-8 and TRBJ1-1; 8 bases are a match to TRBD1. V was pared by 5 bases and J by 7 bases, with 9 bases of the junction left unmatched. CDR1 and CDR2 (germline): SGHVS, FQNEAQ. This CDR3 is built from 14 residues. DNA for the CDR3: TGTGCCAGCAGCGACCTGGACAGGGATAATGAAGCTTTCTTT. This sequence encodes CASSDLDRDNEAFF.

This clonotype came up many times. The V call is TRBV24-1, the J call TRBJ2-4, with D hard to call. CDR1 and CDR2 (germline): KGHDR, SFDVKD. V lost 3 bases and J 6 bases, leaving 8 bases between the germline ends. The CDR3 is 13 residues long. This CDR3 is CATSDGVRNIQYF. CDR3 nucleotide sequence: TGTGCCACCAGTGATGGAGTAAGAAACATTCAGTACTTC.

The CDR3 coding sequence is TGTGCCAGCAGCCGGGACAGGGGCTACGAGCAGTACTTC. Its translation is CASSRDRGYEQYF. The chain uses TRBV7-6 and TRBJ2-7; 10 bases are shared with TRBD1. The V segment lost 5 bases and the J segment 3 bases; nucleotides outside the gene matches: 1. Germline lookup yields CDR1 SGHVS and CDR2 FNYEAQ. The CDR3 length is 13 residues.

This clonotype was picked up a small number of times. The chain carries TRBV6-1 and TRBJ1-5, with D tentatively TRBD1 (5 bases). The CDR3 consists of 16 residues. Trimming left V 7 bases short and J 3 bases short, with 19 bases between. Germline V gene data show CDR1 as MNHNS and CDR2 as SASEGT. The CDR3 here is CASTPADQGDNQPQHF. CDR3 nucleotides: TGTGCCAGCACCCCAGCAGATCAAGGGGACAATCAGCCCCAGCATTTT.

Comment on this clonotype: A much larger clonotype is one base distant, so this may be a read error. The V call is TRBV15, the J call TRBJ1-6, with D perhaps TRBD1 (5 bases). CDR3 size: 17 residues. The V gene's germline CDR1 is LNHNV and CDR2 YYDKDF (reference sequence). CDR3 sequence reads: CSTSRHSGTVYNSPLHF. In nucleotides, the CDR3 is TGTTCCACCAGCAGGCACTCCGGGACCGTGTATAATTCACCCCTCCACTTT.

This clonotype was counted a few times. The V and J genes are TRBV18 and TRBJ2-3; D might be TRBD2 (5 bases). Germline V lookup: CDR1 KGHSH, CDR2 LQKENI. The CDR3 covers 16 residues. V shed 3 bases and J shed 0 bases, with 13 bases lying between them. The CDR3 sequence is CASSPRGRTSTDTQYF. CDR3 nucleotides: TGTGCCAGCTCACCGAGAGGAAGGACTAGCACAGATACGCAGTATTTT.

This chain links TRBV29-1 with TRBJ2-7, with TRBD1 identical over 8 bases. After removal of 6 bases from V and 5 bases from J, the junction contained 15 bases not matched to a gene. The CDR3 contains 15 residues. In germline, CDR1 is SQVTM, CDR2 ANQGSEA. CDR3: CSVTGTGPLWNEQYF. The CDR3 DNA follows: TGCAGCGTGACTGGGACAGGACCCCTGTGGAACGAGCAGTACTTC.

This clonotype was detected only a few times. The chain carries TRBV11-1 and TRBJ1-5, with 11 bases lining up with TRBD1. The CDR3 has 15 amino acids. V lost 5 bases, J lost 7 bases, and 7 bases stayed unmatched. The V gene's germline CDR1 is SGHAT and CDR2 FQDESV (reference sequence). The CDR3, as DNA: TGTGCCAGCAGCGAAGGACAGGGGGCTACGCAGCCCCAGCATTTT. This sequence encodes CASSEGQGATQPQHF.

This clonotype was counted ten times or more. The J gene is TRBJ2-1, the V gene TRBV5-1; 12 bases align to TRBD2. The ends lost 4 bases at V and 7 bases at J; junction bases unmatched: 6. The CDR3 is made up of 15 amino acids. CDR1 and CDR2 from the germline V gene are SGHRS and YFSETQ. CDR3 loop: CASSPTGTSGNEQFF. CDR3 sequence (DNA): TGCGCCAGCAGCCCAACCGGGACTAGCGGGAATGAGCAGTTCTTC.

This clonotype was counted ten times or more. This sequence joins TRBV29-1 and TRBJ1-2, with 7 bases aligning to TRBD1. In germline, CDR1 is SQVTM, CDR2 ANQGSEA. V lost 6 bases to trimming and J lost 3 bases; unmatched junction nucleotides: 16. The CDR3 covers 16 residues. The CDR3 sequence: CSVGGDSNSHHYGYTF. In DNA, the CDR3 is TGCAGCGTGGGAGGGGACAGCAACTCCCACCACTATGGCTACACCTTC.

In its sample, this clonotype was seen a few times. This chain links TRBV6-6 with TRBJ1-2, with 9 bases lining up with TRBD1. This CDR3 contains 13 residues. CDR1 MNHNY and CDR2 SVGAGI come from the germline V gene (reference sequence). V shed 6 bases, J shed 7 bases, and the junction held 6 bases outside the gene matches. The CDR3 reads CASSLDRGIGYTF. In DNA, the CDR3 is TGTGCCAGCAGCTTGGACAGGGGAATTGGCTACACCTTC.

A few counts support this clonotype. The J gene is TRBJ2-1, the V gene TRBV4-2; the D is unclear. The germline V gene encodes CDR1 LGHNA and CDR2 YNFKEQ. The CDR3 contains 14 residues. Trimming cost V 0 bases and J 7 bases, with 10 bases left between them. Here the CDR3 reads CASSQEVLINEQFF. CDR3 sequence (DNA): TGTGCCAGCAGCCAAGAAGTACTCATTAATGAGCAGTTCTTC.

Only a few counts were recorded for this clonotype. V gene TRBV5-1 combines with J gene TRBJ2-2, with 9 nucleotides matching TRBD1. J gave up 2 bases and V 2 bases, and 10 bases lay outside the gene matches. This CDR3 region has 18 residues. Germline CDR1 SGHRS, CDR2 YFSETQ. The CDR3 sequence is CASSFSPPGQGNTGELFF. The CDR3 DNA follows: TGCGCCAGCAGCTTCAGCCCCCCGGGACAGGGAAACACCGGGGAGCTGTTTTTT.

The rearrangement uses TRBV7-9 and TRBJ2-1; 8 nucleotides line up with TRBD2. V lost 5 bases to trimming and J lost 0 bases; unmatched junction nucleotides: 9. Germline CDR1 reads SEHNR; CDR2 reads FQNEAQ (reference sequence). This CDR3 has 17 amino acids. CDR3 bases: TGTGCCAGCAGCCGTAGACTAGCGCGGAGCTCCTACAATGAGCAGTTCTTC. This translates into CASSRRLARSSYNEQFF.

This clonotype was seen a handful of times. The chain is built from TRBV5-1 and TRBJ2-5, with D perhaps matching TRBD2 (5 bases). Trimming removed 0 bases at V and 2 bases at J, with 14 bases between. The CDR3 has 16 residues. Germline lookup yields CDR1 SGHRS and CDR2 YFSETQ. CDR3 coding DNA: TGCGCCAGCAGCTTGGGTCTAGGAGGAGCGCAAGAGACCCAGTACTTC. Its translation: CASSLGLGGAQETQYF.

This clonotype was observed a few times. The CDR3 region is CASTMGGAYSNQPQHF. The CDR3, as DNA: TGTGCCAGCACCATGGGGGGGGCCTATAGCAATCAGCCCCAGCATTTT. This chain uses TRBV28 with TRBJ1-5; D may be TRBD1 (6 bases). The V end was cut by 7 bases, the J end by 0 bases, with 16 bases between. This CDR3 is 16 amino acids long. Germline CDR1 and CDR2: MDHEN and SYDVKM.

Only a few counts were recorded for this clonotype. The chain employs TRBV5-4 and TRBJ2-3; D might be TRBD2 (5 bases). Trimming took 0 bases from V and 6 from J, leaving 14 bases between them. The CDR3 has 15 residues. The germline V gene has CDR1 SGHNT and CDR2 YYREEE (reference sequence). The CDR3 region is CASSLGELYTDTQYF. The CDR3 DNA reads as TGTGCCAGCAGCTTGGGGGAGTTGTACACGGATACGCAGTATTTT.

The chain combines TRBV5-6 with TRBJ2-4, with unresolved D. The CDR3 is 13 amino acids. V lost 1 base to trimming and J lost 8 bases, with 10 bases between them. CDR1 and CDR2 from the germline V gene are SGHDT and YYEEEE. CDR3 in DNA: TGTGCCAGCAGCTTGATAGCTAGGGACATTCAGTACTTC. It encodes CASSLIARDIQYF.